The next 16 T cell receptor beta chains were all read from a single sample in a study of blood T cell repertoires in COVID-19. The protocol was immunoSEQ multiplex PCR, while the TCRdb copy is restricted to in-frame clones and leaves out a portion. Among roughly 250,000 clones listed, over 75% were seen once. The sequencing sample was made of peripheral blood. Source of these receptors: a human donor in a cohort sampled during active COVID-19.

This clone occurred once. The V and J genes are TRBV15 and TRBJ1-4; 7 nucleotides agree with TRBD1. The V gene's germline CDR1 is LNHNV and CDR2 YYDKDF (reference sequence). The CDR3 consists of 15 residues. J gave up 6 bases and V 0 bases, and 4 bases lay outside the gene matches. The CDR3 loop is CATSRDRGGDEKLFF. In nucleotides, the CDR3 is TGTGCCACCAGCAGAGATCGAGGGGGCGATGAAAAACTGTTTTTT. Supplemented by reference TRBV15 and TRBJ1-4, the full variable domain reads DAMVIQNPRYQVTQFGKPVTLSCSQTLNHNVMYWYQQKSSQAPKLLFHYYDKDFNNEADTPDNFQSRRPNTSFCFLDIRSPGLGDTAMYLCATSRDRGGDEKLFFGSGTQLSVL.

In regard to this clone: One junction end disagrees with the germline gene, perhaps due to a read error. The chain carries TRBV7-7 and TRBJ2-1; 8 bases fit TRBD2. The CDR3 consists of 18 residues. Germline values: CDR1 SSHAT, CDR2 FNYEAQ (reference sequence). DNA for the CDR3: TGTGCTAGCAGCTTAACCAGCGGGAGCCCTCTCCAATACAATGAGCAGTTCTTC. This encodes CASSLTSGSPLQYNEQFF.

The V gene is TRBV27, the J gene TRBJ1-6; 7 nucleotides match TRBD1. The V segment lost 3 bases and the J segment 0 bases; nucleotides outside the gene matches: 11. Germline CDR1 is MNHEY and CDR2 is SMNVEV (reference sequence). This CDR3 comprises 19 residues. The CDR3 DNA reads TGTGCCAGCAGTTTCCGACAGGGTTCGGCTAGCTCCTATAATTCACCCCTCCACTTT. Amino acid sequence: CASSFRQGSASSYNSPLHF.

As DNA, the CDR3 is TGCGCCAGCAGCTTCCGACAGGGGGCATACGAGCAGTACTTC. This sequence encodes CASSFRQGAYEQYF. The chain couples TRBV5-1 to TRBJ2-7, with 10 bases fitting TRBD1. The CDR3 runs to 14 residues. The germline CDR1 and CDR2 sequences are SGHRS and YFSETQ. J lost 4 bases, V lost 2 bases, and 3 bases had no gene match.

The chain uses TRBV7-9 and TRBJ2-7; TRBD2 might be the D (6 bases). Germline V lookup: CDR1 SEHNR, CDR2 FQNEAQ (reference sequence). V lost 5 bases and J 4 bases, leaving 9 bases between the germline ends. This CDR3 has 12 amino acids. For the CDR3, the DNA is TGTGCCAGCAGCATGGAGGGATACGAGCAGTACTTC. The encoded protein is CASSMEGYEQYF. Supplemented by reference TRBV7-9 and TRBJ2-7, the full variable domain reads DTGVSQNPRHKITKRGQNVTFRCDPISEHNRLYWYRQTLGQGPEFLTYFQNEAQLEKSRLLSDRFSAERPKGSFSTLEIQRTEQGDSAMYLCASSMEGYEQYFGPGTRLTVT.

This clone was recorded at least ten times. The rearrangement links TRBV7-9 to TRBJ2-7; 7 positions match TRBD2. CDR1 SEHNR and CDR2 FQNEAQ come from the germline V gene (reference sequence). V lost 3 bases to trimming and J lost 6 bases; unmatched junction nucleotides: 8. There are 14 residues in the CDR3. In DNA form, the CDR3 reads TGTGCCAGCAGCTTCCAGGGAGGGCCAGGCGAGCAGTACTTC. This encodes CASSFQGGPGEQYF. The variable domain in full, with the rest retrieved from reference TRBV7-9 and TRBJ2-7, is DTGVSQNPRHKITKRGQNVTFRCDPISEHNRLYWYRQTLGQGPEFLTYFQNEAQLEKSRLLSDRFSAERPKGSFSTLEIQRTEQGDSAMYLCASSFQGGPGEQYFGPGTRLTVT.

The chain recombines TRBV10-3 with TRBJ2-5, with D perhaps matching TRBD1 (5 bases). V lost 4 bases and J 4 bases, leaving 10 bases between the germline ends. This CDR3 is 13 amino acids long. The V gene's germline CDR1 is ENHRY and CDR2 SYGVKD. The CDR3, as DNA: TGTGCCATCAGTGGTTTAGGGGCAGAGACCCAGTACTTC. Its protein is CAISGLGAETQYF.

This chain uses TRBV12-2 with TRBJ2-3; the table's D call TRBD2 went unverified against the DNA. TRBV12-2 is classified as a pseudogene. The CDR3 has 17 amino acids. This chain's CDR3 is CASRLRSGGAFTDTQYF. CDR3 nucleotides: TGTGCAAGTCGCTTAAGAAGCGGGGGGGCTTTCACAGATACGCAGTATTTT.

The chain recombines TRBV12-3 or TRBV12-4 with TRBJ2-7, with D possibly being TRBD1 (6 bases). V was trimmed by 5 bases and J by 7 bases, leaving 9 bases between them. The CDR3 length is 11 residues. The CDR3 DNA sequence: TGTGCCAGCAGTCCAGGGGTAGAGCAGTACTTC. Translating it yields CASSPGVEQYF.

The rearrangement uses TRBV6-1 and TRBJ1-6, with TRBD1 as a possible D gene (6 bases). Germline CDR1 and CDR2: MNHNS and SASEGT. This CDR3 has 16 residues. The V end was cut by 3 bases, the J end by 3 bases, with 12 bases between. CDR3 sequence reads: CASSDRGSFYNSPLHF. CDR3 bases: TGTGCCAGCAGTGATAGGGGGAGCTTCTATAATTCACCCCTCCACTTT.

The CDR3 nucleotides are TGTGCCAGCGATCCCTCGGGAGTTAATCAGCCCCAGCATTTT. Its translation is CASDPSGVNQPQHF. The chain links TRBV6-6 to TRBJ1-5, with D uncertain. This CDR3 contains 14 residues. CDR1 is MNHNY and CDR2 is SVGAGI in the germline V gene (reference sequence). V was clipped by 8 bases and J by 4 bases, with 15 bases between them.

The chain combines TRBV5-1 with TRBJ1-1; TRBD1 matches at 8 bases. The ends lost 6 bases at V and 2 bases at J; junction bases unmatched: 6. CDR3 size: 14 residues. Germline-derived CDR1 and CDR2 are SGHRS and YFSETQ. The CDR3 DNA is TGCGCCAGCACCCGGACAGGGATTAACACTGAAGCTTTCTTT. Its translation: CASTRTGINTEAFF.

The CDR3 region has the DNA TGTGCCAGCAGTGCCCTGACAGGGGGCTTGGGTAACACTGAAGCTTTCTTT. This encodes CASSALTGGLGNTEAFF. The chain recombines TRBV6-1 with TRBJ1-1; 10 bases agree with TRBD1. This CDR3 is built from 17 residues. Trimming cost V 4 bases and J 2 bases; bases outside gene matches: 10. Germline CDR1 MNHNS, CDR2 SASEGT.

The rearrangement uses TRBV24-1 and TRBJ1-5; the match to TRBD1 covers 7 bases. CDR3 size: 15 residues. Per germline, CDR1 KGHDR and CDR2 SFDVKD. V trimming: 2 bases; J trimming: 6 bases; junction bases outside the gene matches: 6. The CDR3 sequence is CATSDSRQGSQPQHF. CDR3 sequence (DNA): TGTGCCACCAGTGATTCCCGACAGGGTAGTCAGCCCCAGCATTTT.

This clone was counted only a few times. The DNA for the CDR3 is TGTGCCAGCTCTAGCGGGCCGAATCAAGAGACCCAGTACTTC. It is translated as CASSSGPNQETQYF. V usage is TRBV27 and J usage is TRBJ2-5; TRBD2 aligns across 8 bases. The trim removed 8 bases at V and 2 bases at J, leaving 7 bases unmatched. Germline V gene sequence: CDR1 MNHEY, CDR2 SMNVEV (reference sequence). The CDR3 totals 14 residues.

V usage is TRBV5-1 and J usage is TRBJ2-3; possible D gene TRBD1, 6 bases. Germline V lookup: CDR1 SGHRS, CDR2 YFSETQ. The CDR3 contains 15 residues. V gave up 6 bases and J gave up 0 bases, with 14 bases separating them. CDR3 DNA: TGCGCCAGCAAGGACAGATATTCTAGCACAGATACGCAGTATTTT. It translates to CASKDRYSSTDTQYF.